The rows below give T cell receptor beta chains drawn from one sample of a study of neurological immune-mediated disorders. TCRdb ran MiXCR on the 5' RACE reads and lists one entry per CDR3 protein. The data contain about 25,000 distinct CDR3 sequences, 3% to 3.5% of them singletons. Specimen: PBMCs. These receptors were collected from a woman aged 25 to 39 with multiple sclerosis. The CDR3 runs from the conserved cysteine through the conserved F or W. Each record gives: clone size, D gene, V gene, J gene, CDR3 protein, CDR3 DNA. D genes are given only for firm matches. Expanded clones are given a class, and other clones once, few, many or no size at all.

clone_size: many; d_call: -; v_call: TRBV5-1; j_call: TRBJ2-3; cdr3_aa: CASSLGRSTDTQYF; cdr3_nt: TGCGCCAGCAGCTTAGGCAGGAGCACAGATACGCAGTATTTT
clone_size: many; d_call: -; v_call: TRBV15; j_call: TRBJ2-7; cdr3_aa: CATSRDRGYEQYF; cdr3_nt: TGTGCCACCAGCAGAGACAGGGGTTACGAGCAGTACTTC
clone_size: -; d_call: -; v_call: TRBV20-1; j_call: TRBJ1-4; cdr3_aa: CSASASGWSNEKLFF; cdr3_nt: TGCAGTGCTAGTGCCTCGGGGTGGAGTAATGAAAAACTGTTTTTT
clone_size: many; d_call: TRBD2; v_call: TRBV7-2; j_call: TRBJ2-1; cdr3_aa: CASSAAGTIYNEQFF; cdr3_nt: TGTGCCAGCAGCGCAGCCGGGACTATCTACAATGAGCAGTTCTTC
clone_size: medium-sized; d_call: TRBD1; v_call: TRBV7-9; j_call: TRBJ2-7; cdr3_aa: CASSLRDATGPYF; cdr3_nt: TGTGCCAGCAGCTTAAGGGATGCGACAGGGCCGTACTTC
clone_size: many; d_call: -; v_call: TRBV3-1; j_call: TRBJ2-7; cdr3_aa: CASSLLRASYEQYF; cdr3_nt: TGTGCCAGCAGCCTACTTAGAGCCTCCTACGAGCAGTACTTC
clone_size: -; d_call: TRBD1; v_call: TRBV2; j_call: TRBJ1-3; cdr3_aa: CASNRQGVDTIYF; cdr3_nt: TGTGCCAGCAACCGACAGGGGGTGGACACCATATATTTT
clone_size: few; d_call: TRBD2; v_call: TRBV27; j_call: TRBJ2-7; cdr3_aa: CASSLKVHGGRAPSYEQYF; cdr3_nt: TGTGCCAGCAGTTTAAAGGTCCATGGTGGGAGGGCCCCTTCCTACGAGCAGTACTTC
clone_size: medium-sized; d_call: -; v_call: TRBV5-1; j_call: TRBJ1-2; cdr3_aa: CASSGGRQGNYGYTF; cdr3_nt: TGCGCCAGCAGCGGGGGACGGCAGGGTAACTATGGCTACACCTTC
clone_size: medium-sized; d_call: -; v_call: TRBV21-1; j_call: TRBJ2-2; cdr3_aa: CASVERLAENTGELFF; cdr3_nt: TGTGCCAGCGTAGAGCGCCTAGCGGAGAACACCGGGGAGCTGTTTTTT
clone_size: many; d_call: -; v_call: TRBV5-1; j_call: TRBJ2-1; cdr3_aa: CASTGYNEQFF; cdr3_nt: TGCGCCAGCACAGGGTACAATGAGCAGTTCTTC